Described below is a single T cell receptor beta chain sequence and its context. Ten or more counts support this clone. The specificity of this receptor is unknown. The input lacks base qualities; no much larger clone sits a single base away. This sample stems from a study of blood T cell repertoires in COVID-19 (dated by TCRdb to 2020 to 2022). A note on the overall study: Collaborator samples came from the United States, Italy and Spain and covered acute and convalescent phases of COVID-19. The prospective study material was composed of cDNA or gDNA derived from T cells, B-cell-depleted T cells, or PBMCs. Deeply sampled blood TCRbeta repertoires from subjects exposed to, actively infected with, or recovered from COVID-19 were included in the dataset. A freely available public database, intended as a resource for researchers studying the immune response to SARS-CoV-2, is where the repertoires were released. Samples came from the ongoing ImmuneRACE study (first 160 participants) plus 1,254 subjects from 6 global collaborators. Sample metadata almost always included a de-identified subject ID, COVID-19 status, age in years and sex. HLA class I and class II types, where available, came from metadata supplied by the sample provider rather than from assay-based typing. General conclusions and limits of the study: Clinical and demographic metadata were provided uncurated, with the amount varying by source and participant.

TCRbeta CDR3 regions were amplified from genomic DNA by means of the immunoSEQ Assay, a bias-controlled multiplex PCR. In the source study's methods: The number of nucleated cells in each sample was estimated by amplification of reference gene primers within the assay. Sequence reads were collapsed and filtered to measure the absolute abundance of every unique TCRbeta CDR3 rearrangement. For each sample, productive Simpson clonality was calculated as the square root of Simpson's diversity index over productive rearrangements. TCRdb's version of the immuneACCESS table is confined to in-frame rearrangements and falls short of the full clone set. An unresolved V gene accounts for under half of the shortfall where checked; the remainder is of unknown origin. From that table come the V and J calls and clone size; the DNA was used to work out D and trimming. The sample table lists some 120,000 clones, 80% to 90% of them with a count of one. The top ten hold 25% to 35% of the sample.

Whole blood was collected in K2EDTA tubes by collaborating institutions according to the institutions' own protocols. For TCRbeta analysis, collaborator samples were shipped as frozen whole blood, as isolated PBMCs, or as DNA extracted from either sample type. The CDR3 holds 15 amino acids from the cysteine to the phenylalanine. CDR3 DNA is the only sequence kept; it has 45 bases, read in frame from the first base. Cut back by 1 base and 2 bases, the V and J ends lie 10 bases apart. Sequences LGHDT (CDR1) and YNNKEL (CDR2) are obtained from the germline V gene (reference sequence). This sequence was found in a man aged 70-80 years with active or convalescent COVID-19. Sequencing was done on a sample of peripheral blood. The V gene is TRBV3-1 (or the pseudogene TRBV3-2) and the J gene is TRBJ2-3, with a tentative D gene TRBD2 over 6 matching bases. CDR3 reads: CASSQGDSHTDTQYF. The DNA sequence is TGTGCCAGCAGCCAAGGGGACTCCCACACAGATACGCAGTATTTT.